This is a list of T cell receptor beta chains from one sample in a study of OX40 agonist ivuxolimab in advanced cancers. The table came from immunoSEQ multiplex PCR; TCRdb's copy has only in-frame clones and leaves some out. Of tens of thousands of clones listed, 88% are singletons. The source material was CD4+ or CD8+ T cells sorted from blood, sampled in a trial of the OX40 agonist ivuxolimab. The receptors stem from an adult with an advanced solid tumor such as melanoma, head and neck, liver or kidney cancer. CDR3s include the opening cysteine and the closing phenylalanine or tryptophan. The D gene is left open where the match is weak. Part of the rows lack a size; the others show once, few, many or a class for expanded clones.

TRBJ2-7 . . TRBV13 CASSTDRLYEQYF TGTGCCAGCAGCACGGACAGACTTTACGAGCAGTACTTC
TRBJ1-5 TRBD1 . TRBV9 CASSPGQGNQPQHF TGTGCCAGCAGCCCAGGACAGGGCAATCAGCCCCAGCATTTT
TRBJ2-7 TRBD1 . TRBV2 CASSPILGGQGHEQYF TGTGCCAGCAGCCCCATTTTGGGGGGACAGGGCCACGAGCAGTACTTC
TRBJ2-1 TRBD2 . TRBV4-2 CASSPTSGRGLNEQFF TGTGCCAGCAGCCCAACTAGCGGGAGGGGACTCAATGAGCAGTTCTTC
TRBJ2-7 . few TRBV4-1 CASSQGTGFYYEQYF TGCGCCAGCAGCCAAGGAACTGGCTTTTACTACGAGCAGTACTTC
TRBJ2-2 . . TRBV5-8 CASSHRDPRRMRTGELFF TGTGCCAGCAGCCACCGGGACCCACGTCGGATGCGCACCGGGGAGCTGTTTTTT
TRBJ2-2 TRBD1 . TRBV28 CASSLSLSGTGGGGELFF TGTGCCAGCAGCCTCTCGTTGTCCGGGACAGGGGGCGGCGGGGAGCTGTTTTTT
TRBJ1-2 . . TRBV5-8 CASSTPPGASDGYTF TGTGCCAGCAGCACCCCCCCAGGGGCCTCGGATGGCTACACCTTC
TRBJ2-6 . . TRBV21-1 CANRTDSSGANVLTF TGTGCCAACCGGACAGATAGCTCTGGGGCCAACGTCCTGACTTTC
TRBJ1-4 TRBD1 . TRBV4-1 CASSQDPGQGESPHEKLFF TGCGCCAGCAGCCAAGATCCCGGACAGGGGGAAAGTCCTCATGAAAAACTGTTTTTT
TRBJ2-1 TRBD1 . TRBV4-1 CASSQEFGRGRGMRFF TGCGCCAGCAGCCAAGAGTTTGGCAGGGGGCGAGGTATGCGGTTCTTC
TRBJ2-7 . . TRBV2 CATTGRVYEQYF TGTGCCACCACGGGACGGGTCTACGAGCAGTACTTC
TRBJ2-3 . . TRBV7-9 CASSLRDGTDTQYF TGTGCCAGCAGCTTAAGGGACGGCACAGATACGCAGTATTTT
TRBJ2-1 TRBD2 medium-sized TRBV4-1 CASSPGTSAISYNEQFF TGCGCCAGCAGCCCTGGTACTAGCGCAATTTCCTACAATGAGCAGTTCTTC
TRBJ2-7 TRBD2 . TRBV11-2 CASSTWTSGVTGEQYF TGTGCCAGCAGCACTTGGACTAGCGGAGTTACTGGGGAGCAGTACTTC
TRBJ2-7 . . TRBV27 CASSPTGGDTAYEQYF TGTGCCAGCAGTCCAACCGGCGGGGACACAGCCTACGAGCAGTACTTC
TRBJ2-1 . . TRBV7-2 CASSFLVNEQFF TGTGCCAGCAGCTTTCTCGTGAATGAGCAGTTCTTC
TRBJ2-7 . . TRBV19 CASSIGHGYEQYF TGTGCCAGTAGTATCGGACACGGCTACGAGCAGTACTTC
TRBJ2-5 . . TRBV4-1 CASSQDTHQEETQYF TGCGCCAGCAGCCAAGATACACACCAAGAAGAGACCCAGTACTTC
TRBJ1-1 TRBD1 . TRBV19 CASSVWTGTPGEAFF TGTGCCAGTAGTGTCTGGACAGGGACACCTGGGGAAGCTTTCTTT
TRBJ1-2 . . TRBV4-1 CASSQDPGSGYGYTF TGCGCCAGCAGCCAAGATCCGGGTTCGGGCTATGGCTACACCTTC
TRBJ2-3 . . TRBV29-1 CSVALTDTQYF TGCAGCGTTGCATTGACAGATACGCAGTATTTT
TRBJ1-5 . medium-sized TRBV9 CASSVDNQPQHF TGTGCCAGCAGCGTAGACAATCAGCCCCAGCATTTT
TRBJ2-3 . . TRBV4-1 CASSQGPRGDTQYF TGCGCCAGCAGCCAAGGCCCCCGTGGAGATACGCAGTATTTT
TRBJ1-4 . . TRBV28 CASSPGRTANEKLFF TGTGCCAGCAGCCCCGGTAGGACAGCAAATGAAAAACTGTTTTTT
TRBJ1-3 . . TRBV7-6 CASSFDGSSGNTIYF TGTGCCAGCAGCTTTGACGGAAGCTCTGGAAACACCATATATTTT
TRBJ1-1 TRBD1 medium-sized TRBV29-1 CSALEQGVNTEAFF TGCAGCGCACTGGAGCAGGGGGTGAACACTGAAGCTTTCTTT
TRBJ1-1 . . TRBV20-1 CSARVGYEAFF TGCAGTGCTAGAGTGGGTTATGAAGCTTTCTTT
TRBJ2-1 TRBD1 few TRBV19 CASGPGTGVEQFF TGTGCCAGTGGGCCGGGGACAGGGGTTGAGCAGTTCTTC
TRBJ2-7 TRBD1 . TRBV2 CASSSGGKPYEQYF TGTGCCAGCAGTTCAGGGGGTAAGCCCTACGAGCAGTACTTC
TRBJ2-5 . . TRBV15 CATSRDWAAQGETQYF TGTGCCACCAGCAGAGATTGGGCTGCCCAGGGTGAGACCCAGTACTTC